This T cell receptor (beta chain) came from a study of T cell responses to AZD1222 COVID-19 vaccine. General study points: Dominant at 160-218 and 743-854, vaccine-associated CD4 TCRs also spanned spike. It should be noted that donors were predominantly white British and more often female, and clonal diversity was possibly underestimated.

Remarks on this clone: Its target is unknown.

V was pared by 4 bases and J by 3 bases, with 9 bases of the junction left unmatched. Germline CDR1 and CDR2: SGHRS and YFSETQ. The CDR3 is made up of 17 amino acids. Profiled with immunoSEQ multiplex PCR; TCRdb holds only in-frame clones, not every one. Found here are more than 75,000 clones, about four fifths of them singletons; the top ten hold 1.3%. The receptor's source is an adult who received the AZD1222 COVID-19 vaccine. The source was peripheral blood, collected 28 days after the second AZD1222 dose. The chain joins TRBV5-1 to TRBJ2-3; TRBD1 aligns across 12 bases. CDR3 in amino acids: CASSAGTGGARTDTQYF. As DNA, the CDR3 is TGCGCCAGCAGCGCCGGGACAGGGGGCGCAAGGACAGATACGCAGTATTTT.